These T cell receptor beta chains were read from a single sample in a study of T cell repertoires in cytomegalovirus infection. MiXCR, run by TCRdb on the reads, gives a single entry per CDR3 protein. The sample carries roughly 760,000 distinct CDR3 sequences, 35% to 45% recorded once. Sequenced input: PBMCs. The origin of the receptors is a human donor in good health (CMV status not recorded). Some clones in this sample may be carry-over from other donors' samples. Each CDR3 is given with its conserved first and last residue. Each record gives: clone size, D gene, V gene, J gene, CDR3 protein, CDR3 DNA. The D gene is left open where the match is weak. Clone size is given for some rows only: seen once, a few or many times, or a class if the clone is expanded.

few	-	TRBV12-3/TRBV12-4	TRBJ2-1	CASSPPGRPFNEQFF	TGTGCCAGCAGCCCTCCTGGGCGGCCCTTCAATGAGCAGTTCTTC
-	-	TRBV4-1	TRBJ2-7	CASSRRAESSYEQYF	TGCGCCAGCAGCCGCCGGGCAGAGAGCTCCTACGAGCAGTACTTC
once	-	TRBV6-5	TRBJ1-1	CASSKDSRNTEAFF	TGTGCCAGCAGTAAGGACAGCCGGAACACTGAAGCTTTCTTT
-	-	TRBV6-6	TRBJ2-7	CASRGDSYYEQYF	TGTGCCAGCAGAGGGGACTCCTACTATGAGCAGTACTTC
-	TRBD1	TRBV19	TRBJ2-4	CASSMRTGGAGNIQYF	TGTGCCAGTAGTATGAGAACAGGGGGCGCTGGGAACATTCAGTACTTC
many	-	TRBV7-2	TRBJ1-2	CASSPRDGNYGYTF	TGTGCCAGCAGCCCCCGGGACGGGAACTATGGCTACACCTTC
few	TRBD1	TRBV7-6	TRBJ1-2	CASSLEDRGYTF	TGTGCCAGCAGCTTAGAGGACAGGGGCTACACCTTC
-	TRBD1	TRBV5-1	TRBJ2-2	CASSYHLRDRIPRNTGELFF	TGCGCCAGCAGTTACCACCTCCGGGACAGGATACCTCGGAACACCGGGGAGCTGTTTTTT
-	-	TRBV29-1	TRBJ1-1	CSVPGLRGMNTEAFF	TGCAGCGTTCCGGGGTTGAGAGGGATGAACACTGAAGCTTTCTTT
-	-	TRBV10-3	TRBJ2-7	CAISRGSYEQYF	TGTGCCATCTCTCGCGGCTCCTACGAGCAGTACTTC